This T cell receptor (beta chain) emerged from a study of PD-L1 blockade in urothelial cancer. Study-level background: Patients' prior chemotherapy regimens numbered 0 to 3.

Each patient gave between 1 and 8 samples of peripheral blood mononuclear cells, which were collected pretreatment and during treatment. Using immunoSEQ multiplex PCR, the repertoire was profiled, and TCRdb retains in-frame clones only, with some absent. The data show roughly 36,000 clones, about 89% seen once. The CDR3 covers 14 residues. J gave up 6 bases and V 0 bases, and 4 bases lay outside the gene matches. CDR1 and CDR2 from the germline V gene are SGHRS and YFSETQ. This specimen was PBMCs, taken around atezolizumab (anti-PD-L1) treatment. The rearrangement links TRBV5-1 to TRBJ2-3; 7 nucleotides align to TRBD2. The origin of this receptor is a man aged 55 to 70 with urothelial cancer. The CDR3 nucleotides are TGCGCCAGCAGCTTGGAAAGCGGGACCGATACGCAGTATTTT. It specifies CASSLESGTDTQYF. The whole variable domain, remainder taken from reference TRBV5-1 and TRBJ2-3, is KAGVTQTPRYLIKTRGQQVTLSCSPISGHRSVSWYQQTPGQGLQFLFEYFSETQRNKGNFPGRFSGRQFSNSRSEMNVSTLELGDSALYLCASSLESGTDTQYFGPGTRLTVL.